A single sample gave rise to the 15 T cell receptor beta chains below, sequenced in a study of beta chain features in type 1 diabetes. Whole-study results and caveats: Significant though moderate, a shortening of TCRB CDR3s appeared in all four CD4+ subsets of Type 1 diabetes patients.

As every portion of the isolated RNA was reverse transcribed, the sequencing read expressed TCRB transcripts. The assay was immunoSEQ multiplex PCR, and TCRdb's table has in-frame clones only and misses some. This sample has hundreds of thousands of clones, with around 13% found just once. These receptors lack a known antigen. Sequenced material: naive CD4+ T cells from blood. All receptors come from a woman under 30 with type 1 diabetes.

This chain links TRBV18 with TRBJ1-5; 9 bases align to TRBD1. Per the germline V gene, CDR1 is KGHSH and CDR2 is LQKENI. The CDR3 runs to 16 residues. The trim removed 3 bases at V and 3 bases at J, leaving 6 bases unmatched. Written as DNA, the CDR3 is TGTGCCAGCTCACCCCCCGGGACAGGGACCAATCAGCCCCAGCATTTT. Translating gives CASSPPGTGTNQPQHF.

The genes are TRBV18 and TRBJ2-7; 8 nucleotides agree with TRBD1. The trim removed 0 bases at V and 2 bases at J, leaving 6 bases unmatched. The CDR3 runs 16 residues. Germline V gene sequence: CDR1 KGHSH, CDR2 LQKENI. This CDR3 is CASSPPIAGGTYEQYF. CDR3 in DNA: TGTGCCAGCTCACCACCGATAGCAGGGGGCACCTACGAGCAGTACTTC. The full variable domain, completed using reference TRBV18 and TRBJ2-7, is NAGVMQNPRHLVRRRGQEARLRCSPMKGHSHVYWYRQLPEEGLKFMVYLQKENIIDESGMPKERFSAEFPKEGPSILRIQQVVRGDSAAYFCASSPPIAGGTYEQYFGPGTRLTVT.

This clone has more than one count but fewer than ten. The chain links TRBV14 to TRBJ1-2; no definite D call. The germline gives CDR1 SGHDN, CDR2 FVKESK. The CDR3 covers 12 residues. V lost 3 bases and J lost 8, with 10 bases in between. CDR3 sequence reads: CASSHRQAGYTF. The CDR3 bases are TGTGCCAGCAGCCATCGTCAGGCGGGCTACACCTTC.

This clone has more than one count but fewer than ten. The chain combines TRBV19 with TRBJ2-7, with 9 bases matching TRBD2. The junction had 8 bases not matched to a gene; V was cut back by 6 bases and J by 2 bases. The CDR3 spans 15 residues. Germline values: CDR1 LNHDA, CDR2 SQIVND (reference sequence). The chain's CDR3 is CASSKTSGGAYEQYF. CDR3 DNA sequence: TGTGCCAGTAGCAAGACTAGCGGTGGTGCCTACGAGCAGTACTTC.

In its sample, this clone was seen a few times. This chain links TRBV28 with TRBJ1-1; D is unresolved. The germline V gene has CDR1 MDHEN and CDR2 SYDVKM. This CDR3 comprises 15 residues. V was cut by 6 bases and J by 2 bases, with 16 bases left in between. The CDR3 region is CASSPVRLVNTEAFF. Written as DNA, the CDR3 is TGTGCCAGCAGCCCCGTGAGGTTGGTTAACACTGAAGCTTTCTTT.

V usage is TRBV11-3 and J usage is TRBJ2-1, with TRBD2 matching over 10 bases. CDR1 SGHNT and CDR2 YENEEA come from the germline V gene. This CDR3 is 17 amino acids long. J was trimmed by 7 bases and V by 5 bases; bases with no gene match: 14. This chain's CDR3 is CASSLMETSGYLNEQFF. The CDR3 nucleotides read TGTGCCAGCAGCCTCATGGAGACTAGCGGGTATTTAAATGAGCAGTTCTTC.

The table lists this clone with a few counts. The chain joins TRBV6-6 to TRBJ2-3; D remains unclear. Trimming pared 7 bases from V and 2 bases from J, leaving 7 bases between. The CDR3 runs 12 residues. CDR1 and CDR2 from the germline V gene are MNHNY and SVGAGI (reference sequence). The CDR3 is CASTYFTDTQYF. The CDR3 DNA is TGTGCCAGCACCTATTTCACAGATACGCAGTATTTT.

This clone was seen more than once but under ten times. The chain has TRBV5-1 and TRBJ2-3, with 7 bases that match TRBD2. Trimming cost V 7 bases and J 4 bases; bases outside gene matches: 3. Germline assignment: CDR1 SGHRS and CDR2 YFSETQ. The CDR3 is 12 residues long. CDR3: CASSAGADTQYF. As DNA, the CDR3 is TGCGCCAGCTCGGCGGGGGCAGATACGCAGTATTTT.

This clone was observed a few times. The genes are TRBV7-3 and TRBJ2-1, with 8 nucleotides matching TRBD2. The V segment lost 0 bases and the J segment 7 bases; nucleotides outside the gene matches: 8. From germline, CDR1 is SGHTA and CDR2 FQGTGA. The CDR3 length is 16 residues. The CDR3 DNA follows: TGTGCCAGCAGCTTAACTTTATCAGCGGGAGCAAATGAGCAGTTCTTC. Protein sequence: CASSLTLSAGANEQFF.

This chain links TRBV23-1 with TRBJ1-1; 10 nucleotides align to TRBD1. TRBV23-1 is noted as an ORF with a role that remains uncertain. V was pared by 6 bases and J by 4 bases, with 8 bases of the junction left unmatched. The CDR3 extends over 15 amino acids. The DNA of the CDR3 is TGCGCCAGCAGCCGGGACAGGGGAGACCGCACTGAAGCTTTCTTT. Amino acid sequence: CASSRDRGDRTEAFF.

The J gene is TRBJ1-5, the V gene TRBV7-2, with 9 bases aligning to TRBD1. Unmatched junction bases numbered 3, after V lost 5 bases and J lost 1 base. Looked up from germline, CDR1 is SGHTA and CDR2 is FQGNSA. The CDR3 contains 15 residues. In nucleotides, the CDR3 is TGTGCCAGCAGCCCCGGGACAGGGAGCAATCAGCCCCAGCATTTT. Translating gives CASSPGTGSNQPQHF.

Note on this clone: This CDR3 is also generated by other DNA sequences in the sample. The DNA of the CDR3 is TGCAGCGTTGTCGTGTTAAACACTGAAGCTTTCTTT. This gives the protein CSVVVLNTEAFF. The V and J genes are TRBV29-1 and TRBJ1-1; D call uncertain. CDR1 is SQVTM, CDR2 ANQGSEA, per germline. V was pared by 4 bases and J by 2 bases, with 8 bases between. This CDR3 is 12 amino acids long.

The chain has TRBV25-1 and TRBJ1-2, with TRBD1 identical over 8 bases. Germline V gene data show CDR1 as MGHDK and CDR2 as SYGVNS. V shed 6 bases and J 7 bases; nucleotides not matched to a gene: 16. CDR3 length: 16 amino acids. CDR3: CASSFDGQGRRIGYTF. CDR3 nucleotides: TGTGCCAGCAGCTTTGACGGACAGGGCCGTCGTATTGGCTACACCTTC.

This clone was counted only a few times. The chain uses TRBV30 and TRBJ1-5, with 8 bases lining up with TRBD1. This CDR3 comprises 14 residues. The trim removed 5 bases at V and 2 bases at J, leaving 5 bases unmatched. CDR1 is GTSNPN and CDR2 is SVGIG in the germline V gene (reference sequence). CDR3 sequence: CAWGEDRGNQPQHF. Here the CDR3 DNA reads TGTGCCTGGGGGGAGGACAGGGGCAATCAGCCCCAGCATTTT.

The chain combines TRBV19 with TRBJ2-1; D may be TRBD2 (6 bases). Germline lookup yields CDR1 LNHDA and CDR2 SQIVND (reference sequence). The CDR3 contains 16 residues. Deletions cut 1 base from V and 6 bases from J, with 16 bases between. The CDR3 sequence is CASSIVRARGGNEQFF. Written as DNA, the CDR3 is TGTGCCAGTAGTATAGTCCGGGCCCGGGGAGGCAATGAGCAGTTCTTC.